These T cell receptor beta chains were read from a single sample in a study of cytomegalovirus exposure and HLA in healthy donors. Only in-frame clones appear in the TCRdb table, and some are missing; sequencing was by immunoSEQ multiplex PCR. The table shows about 130,000 clones, with approximately 80% occurring only once. The specimen sequenced was PBMCs. The receptors stem from a man between 18 and 29 years old in good health and CMV-seronegative. CDR3s include the opening cysteine and the closing phenylalanine or tryptophan. Each record gives: J gene, V gene, clone size, D gene, CDR3 DNA, CDR3 protein. D genes are given only for firm matches. Size values are once, few and many counts, or a class for expanded clones, and some rows have none.

TRBJ2-5,TRBV5-1,.,TRBD2,TGCGCCAGCAGCTTGGGGGTAGCGGGGCCCCAAGAGACCCAGTACTTC,CASSLGVAGPQETQYF
TRBJ1-4,TRBV5-1,.,.,TGCGCCAGCAGCTTTTACAGGGCAACTAATGAAAAACTGTTTTTT,CASSFYRATNEKLFF
TRBJ2-2,TRBV6-5,.,TRBD2,TGTGCCAGCAGTAACTCGGGAGGGCCGGCCGGGGAGCTGTTTTTT,CASSNSGGPAGELFF
TRBJ1-2,TRBV19,.,TRBD1,TGTGCCAGTAGTACCTACGGGACAGGAGGAGGCTACACCTTC,CASSTYGTGGGYTF
TRBJ1-1,TRBV29-1,.,TRBD1,TGCAGCGTTGAAGATCGGGGACAGGGGGCGCATATTGCTGAAGCTTTCTTT,CSVEDRGQGAHIAEAFF
TRBJ2-5,TRBV2,.,TRBD1,TGTGCCAGCAGCGGGACAGGAGTCGGGAGAGAGACCCAGTACTTC,CASSGTGVGRETQYF
TRBJ1-5,TRBV28,.,.,TGTGCCAGCAGTTACGGGGTCGGCCAGCCCCAGCATTTT,CASSYGVGQPQHF
TRBJ1-1,TRBV10-1,.,.,TGCGCCAGCAGTATGTCGGGGGGAGGCACTGAAGCTTTCTTT,CASSMSGGGTEAFF
TRBJ1-1,TRBV10-1,.,TRBD1,TGCGCCAGCGGAGACCCTATAATCCACCAGGGGGACTTTATGGATGAAGCTTTCTTT,CASGDPIIHQGDFMDEAFF
TRBJ2-5,TRBV29-1,.,.,TGCAGCGTTGTGGACAGTAAAGAGACCCAGTACTTC,CSVVDSKETQYF
TRBJ1-1,TRBV28,.,.,TGTGCCAGCAGTCTCCCCGCATACTCTGAAGCTTTCTTT,CASSLPAYSEAFF
TRBJ1-2,TRBV25-1,.,.,TGTGCCAGCAAAGCGCACTATGGCTACACCTTC,CASKAHYGYTF
TRBJ1-1,TRBV5-5,.,TRBD1,TGTGCCAGCAGCTTGGTTACAGGGGCCACGAACACTGAAGCTTTCTTT,CASSLVTGATNTEAFF
TRBJ1-2,TRBV5-5,few,.,TGTGCCAGCAGCCGCTCGGTAGGGGACTATGGCTACACCTTC,CASSRSVGDYGYTF
TRBJ2-2,TRBV6-5,.,.,TGTGCCAGCAGTCGGGTCCGGAACACCGGGGAGCTGTTTTTT,CASSRVRNTGELFF
TRBJ2-3,TRBV11-3,few,TRBD2,TGTGCCAGCAGCTTAGTTAGCGGGGGGCCAGATACGCAGTATTTT,CASSLVSGGPDTQYF
TRBJ2-3,TRBV7-8,.,.,TGTGCCAGCAGCTCAGCAGGGGTGGTTGATACGCAGTATTTT,CASSSAGVVDTQYF
TRBJ2-6,TRBV6-5,.,.,TGTGCCTCCCCAGGGGTTGGGGCCAACGTCCTGACTTTC,CASPGVGANVLTF
TRBJ2-7,TRBV19,.,.,TGTGCCAAGTCGCTAGTCGTCTGTAGGCACGAGCAGTACTTC,CAKSLVVCRHEQYF
TRBJ1-6,TRBV5-1,.,.,TGCGCCAGCCAGGGAGGCCTCGGGAGGGGAACGCTTAATTCACCCCTCCACTTT,CASQGGLGRGTLNSPLHF
TRBJ1-1,TRBV1,.,.,TGCACCAGCAGCCAAGAGAAGGGCAGGGGTTATACTGAAGCTTTCTTT,CTSSQEKGRGYTEAFF